What follows describes a single TCR beta chain. This specimen belongs to a study of shared T cell receptors in the human thymus. The CDR3 consists of 16 residues. V gave up 6 bases and J gave up 0 bases, with 15 bases separating them. Germline CDR1 is MNHNY and CDR2 is SVGAGI (reference sequence). Sequenced by immunoSEQ multiplex PCR; TCRdb stores in-frame clones only, minus some. The sample records 700,000 to 750,000 clones, roughly 85% being singletons. The same specimen was also included in a second study, on human thymus T cells.

The sequence came from a girl under two years old with a congenital heart defect. The sequenced sample was thymocytes. The rearrangement links TRBV6-6 to TRBJ1-3; D gene uncertain. CDR3 residues: CASRPLQDYSGNTIYF. The CDR3 DNA is TGTGCCAGCAGGCCACTACAAGATTACTCTGGAAACACCATATATTTT.